A selection of T cell receptor beta chains follows, all from one sample in a study of early stage breast cancer tumors. Produced via immunoSEQ multiplex PCR; TCRdb's table is partial and in-frame only. Found here are 25,000 to 35,000 clones, around 67% of them singletons; the top ten hold around 10%. Specimen: breast tumor tissue. The receptors were sampled from a person in their thirties with breast cancer. CDR3s leave out the opening cysteine and the closing phenylalanine or tryptophan. A D gene is named only where the DNA matches it firmly.

J | V | D | CDR3
TRBJ2-3 | TRBV27 | TRBD1 | ASSLGRTGGTDTQY
TRBJ1-1 | TRBV7-6 | . | ASSLQAMNTEAF
TRBJ2-7 | TRBV30 | TRBD1 | AWTDRVRTYEQY
TRBJ2-7 | TRBV19 | TRBD2 | ASSTGLAGAPEQY
TRBJ2-7 | TRBV29-1 | TRBD2 | SVEERLAGGSYEQY
TRBJ2-2 | TRBV5-1 | . | ASSLPATNTGELF
TRBJ2-7 | TRBV29-1 | . | SVEVAGAGSYEQY
TRBJ2-1 | TRBV30 | TRBD2 | AWRAHSVASGSTNEQF
TRBJ2-7 | TRBV5-1 | TRBD2 | ASSFYGRVYEQY
TRBJ1-2 | TRBV7-3 | TRBD1 | ASSQDRDYGYT
TRBJ2-7 | TRBV5-4 | . | ASSLSASASYEQY
TRBJ2-1 | TRBV12-5 | TRBD1 | ASCWDSPYNEQF
TRBJ1-2 | TRBV19 | . | ASRPRDNYGYT
TRBJ1-2 | TRBV29-1 | . | SVGSTNYGYT
TRBJ2-6 | TRBV27 | . | ASSFLGTSSGANVLT
TRBJ2-7 | TRBV7-8 | TRBD1 | ASSFDRVYEQY
TRBJ2-3 | TRBV30 | . | AWSVGVGDTQY
TRBJ1-1 | TRBV6-5 | TRBD1 | ASSLQGITEAF
TRBJ2-3 | TRBV6-4 | TRBD2 | ASSDSASGITDTQY
TRBJ2-7 | TRBV7-2 | . | ASSPDRAYEQY
TRBJ1-4 | TRBV7-2 | . | ASRLGSYEKLF
TRBJ1-1 | TRBV27 | . | ASSSPVASRTEAF